The clone carrying this TCR beta chain was seen ten or more times. As yet, its antigen is unknown. This specimen belongs to a study of beta chain bispecific antibodies for T cell cancers. The wider study: HPB-ALL carried surface TRBV5-5, while Jurkat carried TRBV12-3. The study's findings and limits: Anti-TRBV12 exposure, compared with anti-CD19, reduced the TRBV12-3 proportion of TRBV signal by about 99%. Normal T cells contributed less of the targeted TRBV signal than the leukemia cells did.

TCRdb redid the calling of the 5' RACE reads with MiXCR, one entry per CDR3 protein. This repertoire shows about 20,000 distinct CDR3 sequences, more than 2% found once; its top ten account for over 5%. T cells were expanded from blood mononuclear cells for around three days with anti-CD3 OKT3 or CD3/CD28 beads. Jurkat-T cell coculture with anti-TRBV12, compared with an anti-CD19 control. Germline V lookup: CDR1 SGHRS, CDR2 YFSETQ. This CDR3 is 13 amino acids long. V lost 2 bases, J lost 5 bases, and 11 bases lay in between. The sequence was obtained from a human donor in good health. Some clones in this sample may be carry-over from other donors' samples. Here the sequenced sample was healthy donor T cells cultured with leukemia cells, taken from a culture containing a bispecific antibody targeting TCR Vbeta12. The chain employs TRBV5-1 and TRBJ2-7; D may be TRBD1 or TRBD2 (6 bases each). CDR3 bases: TGCGCCAGCAGCTTACAGGGAGGTGACGAGCAGTACTTC. Its protein is CASSLQGGDEQYF.